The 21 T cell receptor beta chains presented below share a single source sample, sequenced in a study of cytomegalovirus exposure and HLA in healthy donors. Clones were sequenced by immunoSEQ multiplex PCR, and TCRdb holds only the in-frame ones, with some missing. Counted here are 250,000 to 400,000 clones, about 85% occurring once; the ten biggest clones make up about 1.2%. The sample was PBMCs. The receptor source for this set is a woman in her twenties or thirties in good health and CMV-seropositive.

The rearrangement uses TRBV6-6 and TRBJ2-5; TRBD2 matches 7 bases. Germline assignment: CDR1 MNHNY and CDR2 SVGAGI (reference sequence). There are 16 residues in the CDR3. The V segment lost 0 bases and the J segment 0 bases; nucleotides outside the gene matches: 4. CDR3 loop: CASSYSLAEYQETQYF. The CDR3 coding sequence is TGTGCCAGCAGTTACTCCCTAGCGGAGTACCAAGAGACCCAGTACTTC.

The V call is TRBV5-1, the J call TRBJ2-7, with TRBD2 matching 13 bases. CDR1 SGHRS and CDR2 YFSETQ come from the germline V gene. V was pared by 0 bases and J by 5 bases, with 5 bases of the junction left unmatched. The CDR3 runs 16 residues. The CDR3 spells CASSLGLAGGKNEQYF. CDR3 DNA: TGCGCCAGCAGCTTGGGACTAGCGGGGGGAAAAAACGAGCAGTACTTC.

The CDR3 bases are TGCGCCAGCGGACAAGGGGTCCCTTACGAGCAGTACTTC. Translated: CASGQGVPYEQYF. V gene TRBV5-1 combines with J gene TRBJ2-7; TRBD1 might be the D (5 bases). Trimming removed 7 bases at V and 4 bases at J, with 15 bases between. This CDR3 contains 13 residues. Germline assignment: CDR1 SGHRS and CDR2 YFSETQ.

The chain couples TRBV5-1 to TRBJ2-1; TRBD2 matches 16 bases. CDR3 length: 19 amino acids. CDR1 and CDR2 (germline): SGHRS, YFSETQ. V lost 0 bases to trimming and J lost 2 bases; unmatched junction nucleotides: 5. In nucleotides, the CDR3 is TGCGCCAGCAGCTTGGGGGGACTAGCGGGAGGGTCCGCCTACAATGAGCAGTTCTTC. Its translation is CASSLGGLAGGSAYNEQFF.

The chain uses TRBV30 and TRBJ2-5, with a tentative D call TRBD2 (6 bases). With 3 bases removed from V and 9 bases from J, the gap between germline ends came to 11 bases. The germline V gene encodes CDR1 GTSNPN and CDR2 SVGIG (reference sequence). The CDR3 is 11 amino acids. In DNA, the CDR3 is TGTGCCTGGAGATCGCGGGGAGCCCAGTACTTC. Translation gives CAWRSRGAQYF.

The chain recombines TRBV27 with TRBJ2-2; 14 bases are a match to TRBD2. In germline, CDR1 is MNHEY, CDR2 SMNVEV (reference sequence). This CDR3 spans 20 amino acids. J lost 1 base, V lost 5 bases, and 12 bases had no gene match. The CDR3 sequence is CASSLGLAGASILNTGELFF. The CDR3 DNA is TGTGCCAGCAGTCTGGGACTAGCGGGAGCGTCTATATTGAACACCGGGGAGCTGTTTTTT.

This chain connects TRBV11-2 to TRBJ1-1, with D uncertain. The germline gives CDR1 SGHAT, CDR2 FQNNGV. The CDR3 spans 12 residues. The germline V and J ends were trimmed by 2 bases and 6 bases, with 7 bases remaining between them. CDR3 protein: CASSLHGAEAFF. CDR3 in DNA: TGTGCCAGCAGCTTACACGGGGCTGAAGCTTTCTTT.

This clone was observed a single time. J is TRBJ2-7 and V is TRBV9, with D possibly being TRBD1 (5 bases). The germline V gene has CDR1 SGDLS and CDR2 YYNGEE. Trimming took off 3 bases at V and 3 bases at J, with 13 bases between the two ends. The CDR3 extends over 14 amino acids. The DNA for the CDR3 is TGTGCCAGCAGCGCCTCGACAGAGTTCTACGAGCAGTACTTC. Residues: CASSASTEFYEQYF.

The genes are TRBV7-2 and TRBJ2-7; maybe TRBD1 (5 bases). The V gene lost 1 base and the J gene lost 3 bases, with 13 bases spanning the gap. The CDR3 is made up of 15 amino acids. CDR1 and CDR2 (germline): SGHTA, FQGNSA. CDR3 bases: TGTGCCAGCAGCTTAGGGTTGGGGCTAGTCTACGAGCAGTACTTC. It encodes CASSLGLGLVYEQYF.

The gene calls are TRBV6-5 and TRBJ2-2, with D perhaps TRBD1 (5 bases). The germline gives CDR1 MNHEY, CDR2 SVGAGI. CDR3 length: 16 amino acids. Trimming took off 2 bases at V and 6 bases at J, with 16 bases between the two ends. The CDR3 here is CASSYVARVTAGELFF. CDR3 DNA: TGTGCCAGCAGTTACGTGGCCAGGGTGACCGCCGGGGAGCTGTTTTTT.

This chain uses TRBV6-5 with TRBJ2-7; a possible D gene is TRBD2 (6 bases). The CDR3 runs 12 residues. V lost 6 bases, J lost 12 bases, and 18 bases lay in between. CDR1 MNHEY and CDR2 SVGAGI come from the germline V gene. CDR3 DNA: TGTGCCAGCAGACTTACCGGAGGGGCTTGGTACTTC. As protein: CASRLTGGAWYF.

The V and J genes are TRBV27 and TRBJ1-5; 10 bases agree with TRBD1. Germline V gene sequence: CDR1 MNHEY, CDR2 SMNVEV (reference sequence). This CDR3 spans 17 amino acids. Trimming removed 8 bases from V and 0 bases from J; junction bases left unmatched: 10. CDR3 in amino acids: CASSDRGRVGSNQPQHF. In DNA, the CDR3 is TGTGCCAGCTCTGACAGGGGGCGAGTTGGTAGCAATCAGCCCCAGCATTTT.

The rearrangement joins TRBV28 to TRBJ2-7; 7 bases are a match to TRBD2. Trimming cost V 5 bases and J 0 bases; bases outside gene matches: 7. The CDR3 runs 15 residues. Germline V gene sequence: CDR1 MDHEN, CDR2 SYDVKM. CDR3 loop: CASSGTSAVSYEQYF. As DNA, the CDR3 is TGTGCCAGCAGTGGAACTAGCGCAGTCTCCTACGAGCAGTACTTC. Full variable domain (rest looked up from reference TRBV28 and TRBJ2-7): DVKVTQSSRYLVKRTGEKVFLECVQDMDHENMFWYRQDPGLGLRLIYFSYDVKMKEKGDIPEGYSVSREKKERFSLILESASTNQTSMYLCASSGTSAVSYEQYFGPGTRLTVT.

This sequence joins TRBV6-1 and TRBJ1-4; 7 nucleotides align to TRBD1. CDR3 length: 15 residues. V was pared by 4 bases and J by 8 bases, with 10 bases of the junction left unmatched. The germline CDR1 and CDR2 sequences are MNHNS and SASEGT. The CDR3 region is CASSGRQGGEEKLFF. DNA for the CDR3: TGTGCCAGCAGTGGTCGACAGGGCGGTGAGGAAAAACTGTTTTTT.

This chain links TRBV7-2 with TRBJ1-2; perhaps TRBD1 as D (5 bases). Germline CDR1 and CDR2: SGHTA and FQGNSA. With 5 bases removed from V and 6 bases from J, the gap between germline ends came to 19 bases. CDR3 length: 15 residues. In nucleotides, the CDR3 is TGTGCCAGCAGCGAAAGGGACGGTCGATACAATGGCTACACCTTC. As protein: CASSERDGRYNGYTF.

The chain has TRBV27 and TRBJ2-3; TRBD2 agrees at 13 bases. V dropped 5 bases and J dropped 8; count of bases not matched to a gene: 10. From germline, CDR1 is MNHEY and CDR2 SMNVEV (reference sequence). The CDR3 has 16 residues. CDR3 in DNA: TGTGCCAGCAGTCCCGGGACTAGCGGGGTCTCGGGTACGCAGTATTTT. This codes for CASSPGTSGVSGTQYF.

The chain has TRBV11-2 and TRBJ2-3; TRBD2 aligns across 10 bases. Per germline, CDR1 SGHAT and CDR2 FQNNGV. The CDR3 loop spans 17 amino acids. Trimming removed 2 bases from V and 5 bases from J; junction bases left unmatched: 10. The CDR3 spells CASSLIESGRDGDTQYF. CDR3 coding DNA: TGTGCCAGCAGCTTAATAGAGAGCGGGAGGGATGGAGATACGCAGTATTTT.

The CDR3 loop is CSVNQGEGARYGYTF. For the CDR3, the DNA is TGCAGCGTAAATCAGGGGGAGGGAGCCCGCTATGGCTACACCTTC. The chain joins TRBV29-1 to TRBJ1-2; 7 nucleotides match TRBD1. The germline V gene has CDR1 SQVTM and CDR2 ANQGSEA. The V and J ends lost 6 bases and 4 bases, in that order; junction bases with no gene match: 14. This CDR3 contains 15 residues. Looking up the rest from reference TRBV29-1 and TRBJ1-2 gives the full variable domain: SAVISQKPSRDICQRGTSLTIQCQVDSQVTMMFWYRQQPGQSLTLIATANQGSEATYESGFVIDKFPISRPNLTFSTLTVSNMSPEDSSIYLCSVNQGEGARYGYTFGSGTRLTVV.

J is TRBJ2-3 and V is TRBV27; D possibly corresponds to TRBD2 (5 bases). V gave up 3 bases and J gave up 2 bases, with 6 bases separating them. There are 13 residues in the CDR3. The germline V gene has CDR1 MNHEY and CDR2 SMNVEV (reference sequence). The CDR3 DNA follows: TGTGCCAGCAGTTTCGGACTCACAGATACGCAGTATTTT. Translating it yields CASSFGLTDTQYF.

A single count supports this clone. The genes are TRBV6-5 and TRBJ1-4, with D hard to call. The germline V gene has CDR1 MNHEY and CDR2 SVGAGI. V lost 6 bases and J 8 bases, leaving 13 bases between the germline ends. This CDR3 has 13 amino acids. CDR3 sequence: CASRPLLEEKLFF. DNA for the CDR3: TGTGCCAGCAGACCCCTCCTGGAGGAAAAACTGTTTTTT.

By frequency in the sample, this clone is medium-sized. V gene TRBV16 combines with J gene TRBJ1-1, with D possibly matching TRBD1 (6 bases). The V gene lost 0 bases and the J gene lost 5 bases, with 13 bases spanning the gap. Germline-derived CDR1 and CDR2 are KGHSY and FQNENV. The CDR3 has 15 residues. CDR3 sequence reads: CASSQSVTGSTEAFF. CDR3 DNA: TGTGCCAGCAGCCAATCTGTAACAGGGTCGACTGAAGCTTTCTTT. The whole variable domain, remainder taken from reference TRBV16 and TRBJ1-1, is GEEVAQTPKHLVRGEGQKAKLYCAPIKGHSYVFWYQQVLKNEFKFLISFQNENVFDETGMPKERFSAKCLPNSPCSLEIQATKLEDSAVYFCASSQSVTGSTEAFFGQGTRLTVV.